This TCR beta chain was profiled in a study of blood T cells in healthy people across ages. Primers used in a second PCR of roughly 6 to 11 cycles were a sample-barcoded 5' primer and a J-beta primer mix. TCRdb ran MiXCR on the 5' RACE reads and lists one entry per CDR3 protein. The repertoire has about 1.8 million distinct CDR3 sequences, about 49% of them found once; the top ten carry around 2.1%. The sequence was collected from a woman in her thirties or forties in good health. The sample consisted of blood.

The CDR3 DNA follows: TGCGCCAGCAGCGCTCAAGGGGGCGGTAACTATGGCTACACCTTC. Its protein is CASSAQGGGNYGYTF. The chain couples TRBV5-1 to TRBJ1-2, with 7 bases aligning to TRBD1. Germline CDR1 is SGHRS and CDR2 is YFSETQ. The CDR3 contains 15 residues. The J segment lost 1 base and the V segment lost 4 bases, leaving 7 bases of the junction unmatched.